The 17 T cell receptor beta chains in this list originate from one sample, sequenced in a study of T cell therapy after organ transplantation. These receptors have no identified antigens. Sequencing was performed with immunoSEQ multiplex PCR; in TCRdb, only in-frame clones are kept and a portion is missing. The table lists a few thousand clones, 55% to 75% of them singletons, with about two fifths in the top ten. Time point reported: 20-29 weeks after completion of therapy. The source material was CD8+ T cells from blood, sampled after autologous CMV-specific T cell therapy. Receptor source: a human patient who had received a solid organ transplant and had CMV disease. The graft donor may have contributed some T cells.

The genes are TRBV7-9 and TRBJ2-7; tentatively, D is TRBD1 or TRBD2 (5 bases each). CDR3 length: 15 amino acids. V was shortened by 8 bases and J by 3 bases, with 20 bases between the two germline ends. Looked up from germline, CDR1 is SEHNR and CDR2 is FQNEAQ (reference sequence). CDR3 protein: CASAVGAAAYYEQYF. The CDR3 nucleotides read TGTGCCAGCGCCGTCGGGGCAGCGGCCTACTACGAGCAGTACTTC.

This sequence joins TRBV11-2 and TRBJ2-2; D is unclear. This CDR3 comprises 15 residues. V was shortened by 0 bases and J by 8 bases, with 13 bases between the two germline ends. CDR1 and CDR2 from the germline V gene are SGHAT and FQNNGV. CDR3 coding DNA: TGTGCCAGCAGCTTAGACGGCGCAGTCTGGGGGGAGCTGTTTTTT. Residues: CASSLDGAVWGELFF.

The chain carries TRBV2 and TRBJ1-6, with D unresolved. Trimming removed 3 bases from V and 9 bases from J, with 18 bases in between. CDR3 length: 16 amino acids. The germline CDR1 and CDR2 sequences are SNHLY and FYNNEI. CDR3 sequence reads: CASSEYRAPGSSPLHF. The CDR3 nucleotides are TGTGCCAGCAGTGAGTACCGGGCCCCGGGAAGTTCACCCCTCCACTTT.

V gene TRBV11-1 combines with J gene TRBJ2-3, with D possibly being TRBD1 (6 bases). The V and J ends lost 2 bases and 4 bases respectively, with 13 bases between them. The CDR3 consists of 15 residues. Germline V gives CDR1 SGHAT, CDR2 FQDESV (reference sequence). The CDR3 DNA sequence: TGTGCCAGCAGCTTACCCTCAGGGGCCCCAGATACGCAGTATTTT. Translating gives CASSLPSGAPDTQYF.

The V gene is TRBV28, the J gene TRBJ1-2, with D maybe TRBD1 (6 bases). The CDR3 length is 14 residues. Per germline, CDR1 MDHEN and CDR2 SYDVKM. Trimming took off 5 bases at V and 5 bases at J, with 15 bases between the two ends. The CDR3 bases are TGTGCCAGCAGTCCCGGGACAAAAGTTTATGGCTACACCTTC. Translation: CASSPGTKVYGYTF.

J is TRBJ2-1 and V is TRBV29-1; D is undetermined. The germline V and J ends were trimmed by 6 bases and 5 bases, with 8 bases remaining between them. This CDR3 comprises 11 residues. In germline, CDR1 is SQVTM, CDR2 ANQGSEA. This chain's CDR3 is CSVLYDNEQFF. The DNA of the CDR3 is TGCAGCGTCCTCTACGACAATGAGCAGTTCTTC.

In its sample, this clone was seen once. J is TRBJ2-1 and V is TRBV27, with 13 bases lining up with TRBD2. The CDR3 has 16 amino acids. The ends lost 4 bases at V and 6 bases at J; junction bases unmatched: 6. Germline CDR1 is MNHEY and CDR2 is SMNVEV (reference sequence). CDR3 residues: CASSSWTSGRVNEQFF. CDR3 bases: TGTGCCAGCAGTTCCTGGACTAGCGGGAGAGTCAATGAGCAGTTCTTC.

This clone was detected only once. The CDR3 sequence is CAWRGPGDTGELFF. CDR3 sequence (DNA): TGTGCCTGGAGAGGACCCGGGGACACCGGGGAGCTGTTTTTT. The V call is TRBV30, the J call TRBJ2-2, with D perhaps matching TRBD2 (5 bases). The CDR3 spans 14 residues. Germline V gene lookup returns CDR1 GTSNPN and CDR2 SVGIG (reference sequence). V lost 3 bases and J lost 3, with 11 bases in between.

The CDR3 DNA reads TGTGCCAGCAGCTACAGTCTAGCGGGAGATGGAGAGACCCAGTACTTC. Encoded protein: CASSYSLAGDGETQYF. The chain uses TRBV7-9 and TRBJ2-5; TRBD2 matches 10 bases. V lost 4 bases and J lost 4; bases outside the gene matches: 9. CDR3 length equals 16 residues. Germline V CDR1 and CDR2: SEHNR, FQNEAQ (reference sequence).

The chain couples TRBV27 to TRBJ2-1; D might be TRBD2 (5 bases). CDR1 and CDR2 (germline): MNHEY, SMNVEV (reference sequence). The length of the CDR3 is 14 residues. The V end lost 2 bases, the J end lost 2 bases, and 7 bases lay between the germline ends. CDR3 DNA sequence: TGTGCCAGCAGTTTAGCGGGTACCTACAATGAGCAGTTCTTC. Its protein product is CASSLAGTYNEQFF.

This CDR3 reads CASSLSSGVYEQYF. CDR3 bases: TGTGCCAGCAGCTTATCGTCAGGGGTCTACGAGCAGTACTTC. The chain is built from TRBV7-9 and TRBJ2-7; perhaps TRBD1 as D (6 bases). Between the trimmed V and J ends, which lost 2 bases and 3 bases, there was a span of 11 bases. The germline gives CDR1 SEHNR, CDR2 FQNEAQ (reference sequence). The CDR3 contains 14 residues.

This clone was observed a single time. The chain links TRBV7-6 to TRBJ2-2, with TRBD1 matching 10 bases. Germline V gene sequence: CDR1 SGHVS, CDR2 FNYEAQ. There are 16 residues in the CDR3. With 5 bases clipped from V and 2 bases from J, the junction kept 5 bases outside the gene matches. The CDR3 reads CASSPRTGGNTGELFF. For the CDR3, the DNA is TGTGCCAGCAGCCCCCGGACAGGGGGTAACACCGGGGAGCTGTTTTTT.

This clone came up a few times. The rearrangement joins TRBV27 to TRBJ1-5; 7 bases line up with TRBD1. The V segment lost 6 bases and the J segment 4 bases; nucleotides outside the gene matches: 6. CDR1 and CDR2 from the germline V gene are MNHEY and SMNVEV (reference sequence). This CDR3 spans 14 amino acids. The CDR3 DNA reads TGTGCCAGCAGGGGAGGGGGCTGGAATCAGCCCCAGCATTTT. This encodes CASRGGGWNQPQHF.

The table lists this clone with a count of one. CDR3 in amino acids: CSVRQGAATEAFF. The CDR3, as DNA: TGCAGCGTCCGACAGGGGGCAGCGACTGAAGCTTTCTTT. The V and J genes are TRBV29-1 and TRBJ1-1; 10 bases line up with TRBD1. Trimming removed 6 bases from V and 5 bases from J; junction bases left unmatched: 6. Per germline, CDR1 SQVTM and CDR2 ANQGSEA. CDR3 length: 13 amino acids.

With regard to this clone: A read error may account for a junction end that differs from germline. The chain is built from TRBV6-1 and TRBJ1-2; the D is unclear. The CDR3 sequence is 16 residues long. Germline V CDR1 and CDR2: MNHNS, SASEGT. DNA for the CDR3: TGTGCCATCAGTGAGTCGGGTCCGGGAAGTTACTATGGCTACACCTTC. Translation: CAISESGPGSYYGYTF.

This sequence joins TRBV9 and TRBJ2-3; D is unclear. V lost 0 bases, J lost 2 bases, and 4 bases lay in between. In germline, CDR1 is SGDLS, CDR2 YYNGEE. This CDR3 is built from 13 residues. The CDR3 DNA is TGTGCCAGCAGCGTAGGGGACACAGATACGCAGTATTTT. Translation: CASSVGDTDTQYF.

This clone was found once. The chain recombines TRBV2 with TRBJ2-1; tentatively, D is TRBD1 (5 bases). Trimming took off 9 bases at V and 4 bases at J, with 16 bases between the two ends. This CDR3 has 14 amino acids. From germline, CDR1 is SNHLY and CDR2 FYNNEI. CDR3 residues: CARTQGRVYNEQFF. In DNA, the CDR3 is TGTGCCAGAACTCAGGGAAGGGTTTACAATGAGCAGTTCTTC.